The clone carrying this T cell receptor beta chain was seen only a few times. These data originate in a study of CD8+CD57+ T cells in acquired aplastic anemia. CDR3 and TCR beta VDJ profiling relied on genomic DNA as the template. TCRdb re-analysed the reads in MiXCR, keeping a single row per CDR3 protein. The table has some 180,000 distinct CDR3 sequences, nearly 50% seen once. Sequencing involved patients with CD8+CD57+ cell expansion previously shown by flow cytometry. Germline lookup yields CDR1 SQVTM and CDR2 ANQGSEA. J lost 3 bases, V lost 5 bases, and 6 bases had no gene match. The CDR3 extends over 14 amino acids.

The chain combines TRBV29-1 with TRBJ2-3; 9 nucleotides match TRBD1. The specimen was sorted CD4+, CD8+, or CD8+CD57+ T cells (not recorded which) from PBMCs. The receptor was isolated from a human donor with aplastic anemia. DNA for the CDR3: TGCAGCGTTCGGAAACAGGGGGCAACAGATACGCAGTATTTT. This translates into CSVRKQGATDTQYF.